This T cell receptor (beta chain) was captured by sequencing in a study of Ad26.COV2.S vaccination and SARS-CoV-2 variants. Study details: The study gave Ad26.COV2.S intramuscularly, once or twice 56 days apart.

Study observations and caveats: It was vaccine recipients, not placebo recipients, who had the higher spike-specific TCR breadth.

Sequenced by immunoSEQ multiplex PCR; TCRdb stores in-frame clones only, minus some. This sample yields fewer than 900,000 clones, of which roughly nine tenths are seen a single time; 1.5% belongs to the top ten. Trimming shortened V by 1 base and J by 11 bases, and 8 bases separated the two germline ends. CDR3 length: 12 residues. CDR1 and CDR2 from the germline V gene are SNHLY and FYNNEI. Concerning this clone itself: Its antigen remains unidentified.

Stated treatment: some 20 received Ad26.COV2.S at low or high dose, single or two shots; several received placebo; per-sample allocation not given. Sample collection was performed on day 63 after the first vaccine or placebo injection. Ad26.COV2.S expressed prefusion-stabilized spike from the original Wuhan strain. The clonotype comes from a person between 18 and 65 years old who received the Ad26.COV2.S COVID-19 vaccine or a placebo. Sequencing used peripheral blood, obtained in a trial of Ad26.COV2.S vaccine versus placebo. The genes are TRBV2 and TRBJ1-4; D call uncertain. CDR3 coding DNA: TGTGCCAGCAGTGAAGTGAAGGGTAAACTGTTTTTT. It specifies CASSEVKGKLFF.